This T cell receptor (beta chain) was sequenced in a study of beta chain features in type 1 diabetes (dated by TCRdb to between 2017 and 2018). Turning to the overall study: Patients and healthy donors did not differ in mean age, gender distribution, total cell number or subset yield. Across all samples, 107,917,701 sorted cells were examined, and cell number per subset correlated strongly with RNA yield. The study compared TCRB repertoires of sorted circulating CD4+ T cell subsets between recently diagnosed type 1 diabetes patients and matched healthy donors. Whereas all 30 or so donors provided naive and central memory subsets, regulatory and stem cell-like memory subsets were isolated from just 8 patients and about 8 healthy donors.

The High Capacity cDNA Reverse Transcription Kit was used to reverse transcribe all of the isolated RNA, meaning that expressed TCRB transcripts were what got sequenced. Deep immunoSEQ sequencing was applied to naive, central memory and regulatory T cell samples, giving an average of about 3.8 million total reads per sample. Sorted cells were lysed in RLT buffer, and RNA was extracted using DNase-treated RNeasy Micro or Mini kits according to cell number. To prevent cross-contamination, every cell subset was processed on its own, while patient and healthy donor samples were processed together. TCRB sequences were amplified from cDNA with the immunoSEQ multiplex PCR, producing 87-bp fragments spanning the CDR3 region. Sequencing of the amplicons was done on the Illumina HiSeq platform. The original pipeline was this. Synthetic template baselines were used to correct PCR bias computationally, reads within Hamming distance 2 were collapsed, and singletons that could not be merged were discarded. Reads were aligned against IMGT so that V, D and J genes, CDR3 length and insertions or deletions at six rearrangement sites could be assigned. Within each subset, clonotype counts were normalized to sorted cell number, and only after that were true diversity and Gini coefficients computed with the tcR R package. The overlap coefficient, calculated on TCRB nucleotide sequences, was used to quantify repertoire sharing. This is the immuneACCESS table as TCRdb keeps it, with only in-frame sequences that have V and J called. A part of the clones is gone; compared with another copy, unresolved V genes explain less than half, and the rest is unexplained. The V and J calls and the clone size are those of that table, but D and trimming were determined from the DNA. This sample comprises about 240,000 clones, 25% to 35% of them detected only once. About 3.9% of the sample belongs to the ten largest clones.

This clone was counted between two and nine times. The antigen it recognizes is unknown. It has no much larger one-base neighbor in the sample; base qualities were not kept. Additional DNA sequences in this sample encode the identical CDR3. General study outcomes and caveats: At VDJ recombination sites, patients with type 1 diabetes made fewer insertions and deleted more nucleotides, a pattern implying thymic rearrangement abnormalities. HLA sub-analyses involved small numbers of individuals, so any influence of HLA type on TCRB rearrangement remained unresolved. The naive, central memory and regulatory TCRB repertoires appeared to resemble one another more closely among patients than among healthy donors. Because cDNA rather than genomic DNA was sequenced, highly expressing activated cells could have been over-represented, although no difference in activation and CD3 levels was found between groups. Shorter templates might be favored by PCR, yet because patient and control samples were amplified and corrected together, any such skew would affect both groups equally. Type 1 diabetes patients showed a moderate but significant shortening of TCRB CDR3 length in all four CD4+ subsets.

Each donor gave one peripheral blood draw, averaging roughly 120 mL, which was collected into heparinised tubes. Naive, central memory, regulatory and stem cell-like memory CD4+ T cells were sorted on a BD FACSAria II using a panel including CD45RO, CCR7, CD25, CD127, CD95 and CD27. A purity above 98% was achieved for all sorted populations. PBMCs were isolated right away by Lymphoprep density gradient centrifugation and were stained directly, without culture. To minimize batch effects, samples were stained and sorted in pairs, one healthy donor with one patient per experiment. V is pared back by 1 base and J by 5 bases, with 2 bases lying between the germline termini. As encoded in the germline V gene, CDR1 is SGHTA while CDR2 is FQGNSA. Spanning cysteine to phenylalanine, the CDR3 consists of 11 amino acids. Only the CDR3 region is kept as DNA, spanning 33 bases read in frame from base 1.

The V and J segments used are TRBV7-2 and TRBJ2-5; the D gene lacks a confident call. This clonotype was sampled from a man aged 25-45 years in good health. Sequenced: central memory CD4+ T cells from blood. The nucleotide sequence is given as TGTGCCAGCAGCTTAGTCGAGACCCAGTACTTC. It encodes CASSLVETQYF.